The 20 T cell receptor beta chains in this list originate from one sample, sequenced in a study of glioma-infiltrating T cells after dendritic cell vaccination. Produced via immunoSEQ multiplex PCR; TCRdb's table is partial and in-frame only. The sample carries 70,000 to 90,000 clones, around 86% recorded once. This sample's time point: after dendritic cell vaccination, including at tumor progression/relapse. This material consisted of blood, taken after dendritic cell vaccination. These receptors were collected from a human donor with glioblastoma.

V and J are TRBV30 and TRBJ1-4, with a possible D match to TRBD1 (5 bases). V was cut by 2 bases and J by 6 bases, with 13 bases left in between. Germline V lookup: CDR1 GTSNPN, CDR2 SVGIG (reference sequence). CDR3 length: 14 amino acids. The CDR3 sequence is CAWSPPGLHEKLFF. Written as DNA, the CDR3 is TGTGCCTGGAGTCCCCCAGGGCTGCATGAAAAACTGTTTTTT.

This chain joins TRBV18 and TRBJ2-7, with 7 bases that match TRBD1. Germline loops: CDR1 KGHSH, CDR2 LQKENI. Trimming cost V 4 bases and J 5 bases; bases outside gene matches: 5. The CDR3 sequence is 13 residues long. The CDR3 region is CASSRNRGDEQYF. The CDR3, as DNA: TGTGCCAGCTCACGAAACAGGGGCGACGAGCAGTACTTC.

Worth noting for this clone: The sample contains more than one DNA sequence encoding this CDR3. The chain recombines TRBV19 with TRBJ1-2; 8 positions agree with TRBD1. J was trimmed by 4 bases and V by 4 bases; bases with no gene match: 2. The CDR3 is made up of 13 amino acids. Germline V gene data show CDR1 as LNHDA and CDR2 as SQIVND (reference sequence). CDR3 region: CASSTTGGYGYTF. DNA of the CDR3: TGTGCCAGTAGTACTACAGGGGGCTATGGCTACACCTTC. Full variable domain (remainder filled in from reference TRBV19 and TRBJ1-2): DGGITQSPKYLFRKEGQNVTLSCEQNLNHDAMYWYRQDPGQGLRLIYYSQIVNDFQKGDIAEGYSVSREKKESFPLTVTSAQKNPTAFYLCASSTTGGYGYTFGSGTRLTVV.

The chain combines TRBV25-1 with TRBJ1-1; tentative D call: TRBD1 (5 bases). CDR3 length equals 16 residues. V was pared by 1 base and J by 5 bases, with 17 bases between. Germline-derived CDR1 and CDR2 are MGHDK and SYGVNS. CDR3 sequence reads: CASSESQGREKTEAFF. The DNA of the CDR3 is TGTGCCAGCAGTGAATCCCAGGGCAGGGAAAAAACTGAAGCTTTCTTT.

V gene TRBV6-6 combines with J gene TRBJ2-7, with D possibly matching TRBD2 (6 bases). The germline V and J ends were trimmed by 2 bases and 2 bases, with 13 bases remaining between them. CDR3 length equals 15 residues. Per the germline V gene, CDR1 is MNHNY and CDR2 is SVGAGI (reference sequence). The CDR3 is CASSYPRDLAYEQYF. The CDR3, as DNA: TGTGCCAGCAGTTACCCCAGGGACTTAGCCTACGAGCAGTACTTC.

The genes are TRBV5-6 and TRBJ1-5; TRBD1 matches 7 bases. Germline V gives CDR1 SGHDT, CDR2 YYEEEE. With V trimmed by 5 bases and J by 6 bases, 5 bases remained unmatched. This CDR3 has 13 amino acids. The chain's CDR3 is CASSRQGIQPQHF. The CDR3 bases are TGTGCCAGCAGTCGACAGGGTATTCAGCCCCAGCATTTT.

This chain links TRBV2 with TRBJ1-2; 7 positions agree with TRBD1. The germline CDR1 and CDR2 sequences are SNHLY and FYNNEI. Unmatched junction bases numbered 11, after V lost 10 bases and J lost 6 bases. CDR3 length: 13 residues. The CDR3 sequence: CANRRGTDDGYTF. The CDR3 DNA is TGTGCCAACCGAAGAGGGACAGATGATGGCTACACCTTC.

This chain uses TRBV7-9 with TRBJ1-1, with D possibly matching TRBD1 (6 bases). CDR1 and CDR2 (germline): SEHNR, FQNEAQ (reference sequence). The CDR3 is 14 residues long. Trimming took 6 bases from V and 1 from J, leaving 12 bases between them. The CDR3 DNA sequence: TGTGCCAGCAGTACACAGGGACCGAACACTGAAGCTTTCTTT. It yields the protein CASSTQGPNTEAFF.

The CDR3 loop is CASSSSSAKETQYF. CDR3 in DNA: TGTGCCAGCAGCTCGTCTAGCGCCAAAGAGACCCAGTACTTC. This chain connects TRBV7-3 to TRBJ2-5, with a tentative D call TRBD2 (6 bases). There are 14 residues in the CDR3. V was trimmed by 4 bases and J by 3 bases, leaving 12 bases between them. Per germline, CDR1 SGHTA and CDR2 FQGTGA.

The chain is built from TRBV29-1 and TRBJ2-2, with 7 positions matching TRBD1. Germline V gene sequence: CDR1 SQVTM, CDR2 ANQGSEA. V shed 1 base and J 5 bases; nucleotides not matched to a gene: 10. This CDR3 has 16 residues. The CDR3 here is CSVEAGQEYPTGELFF. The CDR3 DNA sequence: TGCAGCGTTGAAGCAGGACAGGAGTATCCAACCGGGGAGCTGTTTTTT.

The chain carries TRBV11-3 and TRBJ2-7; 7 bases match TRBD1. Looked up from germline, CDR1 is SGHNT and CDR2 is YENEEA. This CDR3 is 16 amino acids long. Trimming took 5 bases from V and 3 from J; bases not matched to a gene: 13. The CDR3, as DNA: TGTGCCAGCAGCCAAGGTCTCCCGTCAGGGGGCTACGAGCAGTACTTC. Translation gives CASSQGLPSGGYEQYF.

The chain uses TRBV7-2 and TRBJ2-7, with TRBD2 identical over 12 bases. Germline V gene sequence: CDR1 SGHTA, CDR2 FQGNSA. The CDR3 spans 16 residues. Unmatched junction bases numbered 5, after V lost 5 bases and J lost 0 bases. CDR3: CASSTTSGGPSYEQYF. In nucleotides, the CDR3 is TGTGCCAGCAGCACGACTAGCGGGGGCCCCTCCTACGAGCAGTACTTC.

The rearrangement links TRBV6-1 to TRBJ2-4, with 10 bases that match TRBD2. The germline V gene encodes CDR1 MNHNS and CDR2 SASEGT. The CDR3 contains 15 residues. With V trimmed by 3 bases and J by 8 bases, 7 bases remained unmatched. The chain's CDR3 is CASSDPSGGGDIQYF. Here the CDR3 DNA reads TGTGCCAGCAGTGATCCTAGCGGGGGCGGGGACATTCAGTACTTC.

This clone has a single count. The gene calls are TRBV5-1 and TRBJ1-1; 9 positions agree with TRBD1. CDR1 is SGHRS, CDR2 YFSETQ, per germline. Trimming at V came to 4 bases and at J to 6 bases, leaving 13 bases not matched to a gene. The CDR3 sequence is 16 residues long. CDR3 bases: TGCGCCAGCAGCCCGAATGATGGGACAGGGAATCCTGAAGCTTTCTTT. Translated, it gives CASSPNDGTGNPEAFF.

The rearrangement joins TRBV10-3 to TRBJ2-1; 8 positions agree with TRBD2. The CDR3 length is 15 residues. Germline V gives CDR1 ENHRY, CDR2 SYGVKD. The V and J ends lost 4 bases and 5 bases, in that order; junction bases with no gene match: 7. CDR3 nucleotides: TGTGCCATCAGTGGACCTAGCGGGCAAAACAATGAGCAGTTCTTC. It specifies CAISGPSGQNNEQFF.

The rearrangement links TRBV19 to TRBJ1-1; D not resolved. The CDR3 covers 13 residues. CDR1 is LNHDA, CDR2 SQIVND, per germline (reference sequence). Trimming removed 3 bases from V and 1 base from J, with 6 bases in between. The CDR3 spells CASSIQENTEAFF. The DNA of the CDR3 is TGTGCCAGTAGTATCCAGGAGAACACTGAAGCTTTCTTT. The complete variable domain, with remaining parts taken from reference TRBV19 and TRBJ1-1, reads DGGITQSPKYLFRKEGQNVTLSCEQNLNHDAMYWYRQDPGQGLRLIYYSQIVNDFQKGDIAEGYSVSREKKESFPLTVTSAQKNPTAFYLCASSIQENTEAFFGQGTRLTVV.

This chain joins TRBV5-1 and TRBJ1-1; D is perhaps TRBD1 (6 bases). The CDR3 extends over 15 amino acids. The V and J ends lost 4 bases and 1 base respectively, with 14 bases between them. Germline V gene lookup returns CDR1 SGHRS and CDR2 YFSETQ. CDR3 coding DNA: TGCGCCAGCAGCGGGGCGGGGGGCGAGAACACTGAAGCTTTCTTT. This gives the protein CASSGAGGENTEAFF.

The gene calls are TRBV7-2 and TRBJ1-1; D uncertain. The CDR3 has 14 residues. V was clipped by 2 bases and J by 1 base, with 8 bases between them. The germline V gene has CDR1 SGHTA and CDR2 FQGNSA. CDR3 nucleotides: TGTGCCAGCAGCTTATCGGGTGGGAACACTGAAGCTTTCTTT. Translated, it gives CASSLSGGNTEAFF.

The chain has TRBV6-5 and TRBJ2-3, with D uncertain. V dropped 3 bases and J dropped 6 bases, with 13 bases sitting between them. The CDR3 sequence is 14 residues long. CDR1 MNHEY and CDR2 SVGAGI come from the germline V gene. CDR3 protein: CASSYRVLTDTQYF. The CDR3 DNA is TGTGCCAGCAGTTATCGAGTCCTAACGGATACGCAGTATTTT.

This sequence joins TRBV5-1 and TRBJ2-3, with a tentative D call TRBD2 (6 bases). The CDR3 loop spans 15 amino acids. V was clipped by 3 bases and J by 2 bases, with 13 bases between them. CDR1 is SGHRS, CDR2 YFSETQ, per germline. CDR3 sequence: CASSWTGGNTDTQYF. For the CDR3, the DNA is TGCGCCAGCAGCTGGACCGGGGGTAACACAGATACGCAGTATTTT.